This TCR beta chain came from a study of human thymus T cells. Findings and limits, study-wide: Related research described thymic repertoires that were highly overlapping among unrelated individuals. Seemingly biased V and J gene usage marked thymic and blood repertoires.

The CDR3 is 15 amino acids. Germline CDR1 reads SGHAT; CDR2 reads FQNNGV. Trimming cost V 6 bases and J 0 bases, with 14 bases left between them. In corrective heart surgery, resections were taken, and these provided the thymus tissue. Those donating were healthy Finnish infants in corrective surgery for congenital heart defects. Concerning this clone: Its specificity is not known.

Repertoires were generated with immunoSEQ multiplex PCR, while TCRdb's copy carries only in-frame clones and drops some. Of some 120,000 clones in the sample, around 94% were seen once. Input material: thymus tissue. This TCR was sampled from a boy under three years old with a congenital heart defect but otherwise immunologically healthy. The rearrangement uses TRBV11-2 and TRBJ1-1; no firm D call. The CDR3 here is CASSLDGNMNTEAFF. The CDR3 coding sequence is TGTGCCAGCAGTCTTGACGGAAACATGAACACTGAAGCTTTCTTT.